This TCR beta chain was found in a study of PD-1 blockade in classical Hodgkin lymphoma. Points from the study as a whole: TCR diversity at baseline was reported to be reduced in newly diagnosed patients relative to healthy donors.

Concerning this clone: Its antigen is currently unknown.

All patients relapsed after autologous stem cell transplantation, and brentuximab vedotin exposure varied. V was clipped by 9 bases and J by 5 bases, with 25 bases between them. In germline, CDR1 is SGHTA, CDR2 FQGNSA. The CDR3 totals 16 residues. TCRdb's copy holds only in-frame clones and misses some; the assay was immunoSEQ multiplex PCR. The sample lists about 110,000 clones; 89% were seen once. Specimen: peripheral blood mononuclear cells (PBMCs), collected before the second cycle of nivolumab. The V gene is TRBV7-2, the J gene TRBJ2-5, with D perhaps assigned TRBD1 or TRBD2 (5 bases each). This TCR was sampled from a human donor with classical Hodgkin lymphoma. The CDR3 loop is CASLKIGGVSVETQYF. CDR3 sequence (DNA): TGTGCCAGTTTGAAAATTGGGGGAGTTTCGGTGGAGACCCAGTACTTC.